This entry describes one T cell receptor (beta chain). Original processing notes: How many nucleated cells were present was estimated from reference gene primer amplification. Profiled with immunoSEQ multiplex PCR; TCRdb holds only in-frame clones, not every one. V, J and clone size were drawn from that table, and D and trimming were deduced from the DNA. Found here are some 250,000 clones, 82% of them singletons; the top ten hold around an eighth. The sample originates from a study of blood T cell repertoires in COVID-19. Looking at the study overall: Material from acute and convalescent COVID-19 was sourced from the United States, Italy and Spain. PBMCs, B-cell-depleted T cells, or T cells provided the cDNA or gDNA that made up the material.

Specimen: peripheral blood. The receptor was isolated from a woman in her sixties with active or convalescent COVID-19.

Written as DNA, the CDR3 is TGTGCCAGCAGTGAACTTCGAACAACGGGGGGCGGGACCCAGTACTTC. Its protein product is CASSELRTTGGGTQYF. The chain employs TRBV2 and TRBJ2-5; possible D gene TRBD2, 7 bases. V shed 2 bases and J shed 7 bases, with 20 bases lying between them. CDR1 is SNHLY and CDR2 is FYNNEI in the germline V gene. The CDR3 runs 16 residues. The variable domain in full, completed from reference TRBV2 and TRBJ2-5, reads EPEVTQTPSHQVTQMGQEVILRCVPISNHLYFYWYRQILGQKVEFLVSFYNNEISEKSEIFDDQFSVERPDGSNFTLKIRSTKLEDSAMYFCASSELRTTGGGTQYFGPGTRLLVL.